This T cell receptor (beta chain) was found in a study of blood T cell repertoires in COVID-19. This clone was observed a single time. Germline V gene lookup returns CDR1 WSHSY and CDR2 SAAADI. The CDR3 is 15 residues long. The germline V and J ends were trimmed by 5 bases and 2 bases, with 16 bases remaining between them. The assay was immunoSEQ multiplex PCR, and TCRdb's table has in-frame clones only and misses some. The sample consists of 100,000 to 150,000 clones, roughly 83% of them appearing once. The chain recombines TRBV10-2 with TRBJ2-7; D perhaps matches TRBD2 (7 bases). This TCR was sampled from a woman in her 30s who had recovered from COVID-19. The material sequenced was peripheral blood. DNA of the CDR3: TGCGCCAGCAGTACCCCCGGGGGGCCCACCTACGAGCAGTACTTC. It codes for CASSTPGGPTYEQYF.